This TCR beta chain is from a study of response to subunit inactivated influenza vaccine. A few counts support this clonotype. What it recognizes is unknown. This CDR3 has 15 amino acids. With 5 bases clipped from V and 0 bases from J, the junction kept 6 bases outside the gene matches. From germline, CDR1 is MDHEN and CDR2 SYDVKM. Study-level results: The authors offered the suggestion that each seasonal influenza vaccination recruits few new T cells.

One entry per CDR3 protein, called by TCRdb with MiXCR from the RT-PCR reads. The sample has 650,000 to 800,000 distinct CDR3 sequences, about 15% seen once. The sample was PBMCs from blood, taken less than 15 days before vaccination. The sequence was collected from a man in his fifties or sixties who received an inactivated influenza vaccine. The chain links TRBV28 to TRBJ2-5; 7 bases agree with TRBD1. CDR3 residues: CASSTGQAHQETQYF. CDR3 DNA sequence: TGTGCCAGCAGTACCGGACAGGCCCACCAAGAGACCCAGTACTTC.